This T cell receptor beta chain was recorded in a study of blood T cell repertoires in COVID-19. Turning to the study itself: Sources were T cells, B-cell-depleted T cells, or PBMCs; the material itself was cDNA or gDNA.

Profiling relied on immunoSEQ multiplex PCR, and the TCRdb table lists in-frame clones only, not all of them. The table shows approximately 240,000 clones, with roughly three quarters occurring only once. CDR3 length: 15 amino acids. V lost 5 bases, J lost 1 base, and 5 bases stayed unmatched. The germline V gene encodes CDR1 SGHTS and CDR2 YDEGEE. The TCR comes from a woman aged 40 to 50 with active or convalescent COVID-19. Input material: peripheral blood. V and J are TRBV5-8 and TRBJ2-2; 7 bases fit TRBD1. The CDR3: CASRYRTGNTGELFF. DNA of the CDR3: TGTGCCAGCAGATACCGGACAGGGAACACCGGGGAGCTGTTTTTT.